These 13 T cell receptor beta chains originate from one sample sequenced in a study of T cells in Graves' hyperthyroidism and ophthalmopathy. Amplification targeted TCR beta CDR3 regions from RNA transcripts. During a first-round RT-PCR of the TCR CDR3, the HTBI primer set was used. In TCRdb, the multiplex PCR reads were re-called with MiXCR into one record per CDR3 protein. The data show a few hundred thousand distinct CDR3 sequences, around a fifth seen once. The sample comprised blood. These receptors came from a woman aged 70 to 79 with Graves' ophthalmopathy.

J is TRBJ2-7 and V is TRBV29-1; the match to TRBD2 covers 12 bases. V was pared by 2 bases and J by 5 bases, with 1 base of the junction left unmatched. The CDR3 totals 13 residues. The V gene's germline CDR1 is SQVTM and CDR2 ANQGSEA. The CDR3 DNA reads TGCAGCGTTGAAAGACTAGCGGGAGACGAGCAGTACTTC. This encodes CSVERLAGDEQYF.

The CDR3 sequence is CASSLGVGDINEQFF. The CDR3 DNA reads as TGTGCCAGCAGCTTAGGGGTGGGAGACATCAATGAGCAGTTCTTC. The rearrangement uses TRBV7-6 and TRBJ2-1; D is perhaps TRBD2 (5 bases). The CDR3 loop spans 15 amino acids. Germline CDR1 is SGHVS and CDR2 is FNYEAQ. The V end lost 1 base, the J end lost 6 bases, and 13 bases lay between the germline ends.

V and J are TRBV5-1 and TRBJ2-1; 7 bases match TRBD2. The V and J ends lost 2 bases and 5 bases, in that order; junction bases with no gene match: 19. CDR3 length equals 19 residues. The germline CDR1 and CDR2 sequences are SGHRS and YFSETQ. Here the CDR3 DNA reads TGCGCCAGCAGCTTCCAAGGAACGTTGCTAGCGGCGAAAAACAATGAGCAGTTCTTC. Translating it yields CASSFQGTLLAAKNNEQFF.

The chain links TRBV2 to TRBJ1-5, with D unresolved. The CDR3 covers 12 residues. V lost 5 bases, J lost 7 bases, and 9 bases lay in between. The germline V gene has CDR1 SNHLY and CDR2 FYNNEI. The DNA for the CDR3 is TGTGCCAGCAGTAATATTCCCCAGCCCCAGCATTTT. This sequence encodes CASSNIPQPQHF.

This clonotype has just a few counts. The chain uses TRBV5-1 and TRBJ1-1; D gene ambiguous. CDR1 and CDR2 (germline): SGHRS, YFSETQ. The V gene lost 5 bases and the J gene lost 11 bases, with 19 bases spanning the gap. The CDR3 has 13 residues. The CDR3 protein is CASSSVTGPGAFF. The CDR3 nucleotides are TGCGCCAGCAGTTCCGTGACTGGCCCCGGCGCTTTCTTT.

CDR3 amino acids: CASSLPGETQYF. CDR3 sequence (DNA): TGTGCCAGCAGCTTACCAGGAGAGACCCAGTACTTC. The V gene is TRBV11-2, the J gene TRBJ2-5; no firm D call. CDR1 is SGHAT, CDR2 FQNNGV, per germline. The CDR3 sequence is 12 residues long. The ends were cut back, 2 bases at V and 4 bases at J, with 5 bases in the middle.

Here the CDR3 DNA reads TGTGCCAGCAGTAGGGGACAGGGCCCCCAAGAGACCCAGTACTTC. Translating it yields CASSRGQGPQETQYF. This chain uses TRBV12-3 or TRBV12-4 with TRBJ2-5, with TRBD1 identical over 9 bases. CDR3 length: 15 residues. V shed 5 bases, J shed 1 base, and the junction held 5 bases outside the gene matches.

This clonotype appeared once. The chain is built from TRBV5-1 and TRBJ2-7; weak D call: TRBD2 (6 bases). The V end was cut by 5 bases, the J end by 0 bases, with 12 bases between. CDR3 length equals 14 residues. Germline CDR1 reads SGHRS; CDR2 reads YFSETQ. CDR3 in DNA: TGCGCCAGCAGTTCCCGGGACTTCTCCTACGAGCAGTACTTC. Protein: CASSSRDFSYEQYF.

CDR3 residues: CASSQDREYEQYF. DNA of the CDR3: TGTGCCAGCAGTCAGGACAGGGAGTACGAGCAGTACTTC. The rearrangement uses TRBV27 and TRBJ2-7; 8 bases match TRBD1. Trimming at V came to 5 bases and at J to 4 bases, leaving 4 bases not matched to a gene. The CDR3 is 13 amino acids. Germline lookup yields CDR1 MNHEY and CDR2 SMNVEV (reference sequence).

This clonotype was observed a handful of times. This chain connects TRBV4-1 to TRBJ1-1; D remains unclear. Trimming removed 2 bases from V and 0 bases from J, with 10 bases in between. Germline V CDR1 and CDR2: MGHRA, YSYEKL. The CDR3 sequence is 15 residues long. CDR3 bases: TGCGCCAGCAGCCAAAGGGAAACCATGAACACTGAAGCTTTCTTT. It encodes CASSQRETMNTEAFF.

There are many counts of this clonotype. V is TRBV3-1 and J is TRBJ1-1; TRBD1 aligns across 7 bases. CDR3 length: 15 residues. From germline, CDR1 is LGHDT and CDR2 YNNKEL (reference sequence). Trimming removed 3 bases from V and 9 bases from J; junction bases left unmatched: 13. CDR3 DNA sequence: TGTGCCAGCAGCCAGGGACGACTGGGACAGTCAAAAGCTTTCTTT. It codes for CASSQGRLGQSKAFF. The full variable domain, with the rest looked up from reference TRBV3-1 and TRBJ1-1, is DTAVSQTPKYLVTQMGNDKSIKCEQNLGHDTMYWYKQDSKKFLKIMFSYNNKELIINETVPNRFSPKSPDKAHLNLHINSLELGDSAVYFCASSQGRLGQSKAFFGQGTRLTVV.

The chain carries TRBV10-2 and TRBJ1-1; D remains ambiguous. The V and J ends lost 7 bases and 0 bases respectively, with 9 bases between them. Looked up from germline, CDR1 is WSHSY and CDR2 is SAAADI. CDR3 length: 13 amino acids. CDR3 DNA: TGCGCCAGCATGAATGGGTTGAACACTGAAGCTTTCTTT. Encoded protein: CASMNGLNTEAFF.

This clonotype was seen at least ten times. This chain uses TRBV12-5 with TRBJ1-1; 8 bases agree with TRBD1. Germline V gene sequence: CDR1 LGHNT, CDR2 FRNRAP. The CDR3 is made up of 15 amino acids. The V gene end was trimmed by 3 bases and the J gene end by 5 bases; junction bases not matched to a gene: 8. CDR3 sequence (DNA): TGTGCTAGTGGTTTTACCAGGGGGCGGAGAACTGAAGCTTTCTTT. This gives the protein CASGFTRGRRTEAFF.